This T cell receptor (beta chain) was obtained from a study of shared clonotypes between healthy human individuals. Regarding the study as a whole: The donor pool, a small one, limited the genetic and exposure-history diversity represented.

Into CD45RA+ naive and CD45RA-negative memory subsets, the CD4+ cells were split. The CDR3 is 15 amino acids. The germline CDR1 and CDR2 sequences are GTSNPN and SVGIG (reference sequence). V lost 4 bases, J lost 0 bases, and 10 bases lay in between. Data came from immunoSEQ multiplex PCR; TCRdb stores just in-frame clones and leaves some out. The sample holds some 2,000,000 clones, 85% to 95% seen once. Concerning this clone itself: Its antigen is undetermined.

This receptor was obtained from a man aged 18 to 30 in good health. The J gene is TRBJ2-6, the V gene TRBV30; D not resolved. Material for sequencing was naive CD4+ T cells sorted from blood. Regarding subset: CD45RA+ positively selected. CDR3: CAWMRVGSGANVLTF. DNA of the CDR3: TGTGCCTGGATGCGAGTTGGCTCTGGGGCCAACGTCCTGACTTTC.